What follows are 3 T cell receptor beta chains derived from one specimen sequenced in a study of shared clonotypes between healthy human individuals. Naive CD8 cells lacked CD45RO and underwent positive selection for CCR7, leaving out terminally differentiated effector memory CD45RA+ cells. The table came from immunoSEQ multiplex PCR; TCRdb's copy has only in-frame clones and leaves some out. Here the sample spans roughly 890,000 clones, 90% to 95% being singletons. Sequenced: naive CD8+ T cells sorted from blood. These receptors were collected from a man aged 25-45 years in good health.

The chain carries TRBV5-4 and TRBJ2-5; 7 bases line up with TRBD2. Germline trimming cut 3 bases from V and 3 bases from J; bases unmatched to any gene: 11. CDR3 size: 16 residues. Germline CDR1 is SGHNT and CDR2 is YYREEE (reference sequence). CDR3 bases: TGTGCCAGCAGCTCATTGGGGGGGAGGCTTGAAGAGACCCAGTACTTC. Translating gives CASSSLGGRLEETQYF.

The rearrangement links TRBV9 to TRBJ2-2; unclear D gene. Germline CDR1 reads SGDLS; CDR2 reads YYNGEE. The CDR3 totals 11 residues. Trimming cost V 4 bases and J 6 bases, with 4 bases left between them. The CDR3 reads CASSIAGELFF. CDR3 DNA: TGTGCCAGCAGCATCGCCGGGGAGCTGTTTTTT.

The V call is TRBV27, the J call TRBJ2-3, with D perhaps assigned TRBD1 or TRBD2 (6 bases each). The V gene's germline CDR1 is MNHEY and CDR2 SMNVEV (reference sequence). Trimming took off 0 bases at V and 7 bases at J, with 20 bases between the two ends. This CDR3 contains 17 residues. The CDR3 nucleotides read TGTGCCAGCAGTTTATCCGAGGAGGGGGGCCTGAGGTATACGCAGTATTTT. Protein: CASSLSEEGGLRYTQYF.